Reported below is one TCR beta chain. The V and J ends lost 4 bases and 2 bases respectively, with 3 bases between them. The CDR3 loop spans 11 amino acids. CDR1 is MDHEN and CDR2 is SYDVKM in the germline V gene. This specimen comes from a study of blood T cell repertoires in COVID-19. As for the study in general: Acute-phase and convalescent COVID-19 samples originated in the United States, Italy and Spain.

The repertoire was sequenced with immunoSEQ multiplex PCR; TCRdb's copy has only in-frame clones and lacks some. The data contain roughly 100,000 clones, about 85% of them seen just once; the ten biggest clones take up approximately 23%. The source is a man aged 80 or over with active or convalescent COVID-19. The sequenced material came from peripheral blood. This chain links TRBV28 with TRBJ2-7; no reliable D call. The CDR3 loop is CASSSAYEQYF. The CDR3 DNA is TGTGCCAGCAGTTCCGCCTACGAGCAGTACTTC.